This TCR beta chain originates from a study of cytomegalovirus exposure and HLA in healthy donors. The study, taken as a whole, reports: Among TCR beta chains of equal frequency, HLA-associated ones were more clonally expanded in a later analysis.

Comment on this clone: Its antigen is as yet unknown.

Primers for the PCR totalled 60 Vbeta and 13 Jbeta. Measured with immunoSEQ multiplex PCR; TCRdb has only the in-frame clones, and not every one. The sample contains about 200,000 clones, around 83% of which appear only once. The CDR3 sequence is 15 residues long. Per the germline V gene, CDR1 is SGHRS and CDR2 is YFSETQ. Trimming at V came to 7 bases and at J to 0 bases, leaving 8 bases not matched to a gene. The genes are TRBV5-1 and TRBJ2-5, with 8 bases identical to TRBD2. This TCR derives from a woman in her forties or fifties in good health and CMV-seropositive. Material: PBMCs. CDR3 protein: CASRPGGGNQETQYF. Written as DNA, the CDR3 is TGCGCCAGCCGACCGGGGGGGGGAAACCAAGAGACCCAGTACTTC.